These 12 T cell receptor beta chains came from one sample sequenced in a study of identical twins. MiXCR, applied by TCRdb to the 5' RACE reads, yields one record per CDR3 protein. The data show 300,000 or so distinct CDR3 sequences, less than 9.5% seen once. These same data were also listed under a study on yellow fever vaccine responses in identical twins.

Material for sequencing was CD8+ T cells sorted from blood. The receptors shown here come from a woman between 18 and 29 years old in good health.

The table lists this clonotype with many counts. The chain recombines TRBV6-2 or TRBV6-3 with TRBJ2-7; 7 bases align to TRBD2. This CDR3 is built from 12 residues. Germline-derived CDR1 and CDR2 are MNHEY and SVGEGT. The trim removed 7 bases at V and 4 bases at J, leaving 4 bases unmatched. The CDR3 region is CASNPGGYEQYF. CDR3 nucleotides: TGTGCCAGCAATCCGGGGGGATACGAGCAGTACTTC.

The CDR3 here is CASSYSHREEPRYF. In DNA form, the CDR3 reads TGTGCCAGCAGTTACTCTCATAGGGAAGAGCCTCGGTACTTC. The J gene is TRBJ2-7, the V gene TRBV6-5; D remains ambiguous. Germline V gene sequence: CDR1 MNHEY, CDR2 SVGAGI. The length of the CDR3 is 14 residues. Trimming took 0 bases from V and 12 from J, leaving 18 bases between them.

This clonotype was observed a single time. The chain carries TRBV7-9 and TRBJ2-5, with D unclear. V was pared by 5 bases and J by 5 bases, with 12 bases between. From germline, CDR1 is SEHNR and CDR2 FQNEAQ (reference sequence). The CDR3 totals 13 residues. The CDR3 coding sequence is TGTGCCAGCAGCATATTCGGTAGTGAGACCCAGTACTTC. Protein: CASSIFGSETQYF.

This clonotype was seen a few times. The CDR3 protein is CASSPNRSPDTQYF. CDR3 nucleotides: TGTGCCAGCTCACCAAATCGGAGTCCAGATACGCAGTATTTT. The J gene is TRBJ2-3, the V gene TRBV18; D is undetermined. There are 14 residues in the CDR3. Trimming stripped 2 bases from V and 4 bases from J, with 10 bases between. Germline V CDR1 and CDR2: KGHSH, LQKENI.

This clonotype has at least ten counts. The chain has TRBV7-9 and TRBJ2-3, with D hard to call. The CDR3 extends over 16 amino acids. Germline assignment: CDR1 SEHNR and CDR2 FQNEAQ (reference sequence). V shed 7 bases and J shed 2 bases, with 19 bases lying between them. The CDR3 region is CASTLKEARLTDTQYF. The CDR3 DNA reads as TGTGCCAGCACCCTAAAAGAGGCCAGGCTCACAGATACGCAGTATTTT.

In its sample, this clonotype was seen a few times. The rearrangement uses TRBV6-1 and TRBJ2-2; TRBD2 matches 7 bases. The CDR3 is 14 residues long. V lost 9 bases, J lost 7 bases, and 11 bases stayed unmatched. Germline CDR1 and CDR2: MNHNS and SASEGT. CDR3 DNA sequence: TGTGCCAGTCGGCTAGCGGCCATGGGCGGGGAGCTGTTTTTT. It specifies CASRLAAMGGELFF.

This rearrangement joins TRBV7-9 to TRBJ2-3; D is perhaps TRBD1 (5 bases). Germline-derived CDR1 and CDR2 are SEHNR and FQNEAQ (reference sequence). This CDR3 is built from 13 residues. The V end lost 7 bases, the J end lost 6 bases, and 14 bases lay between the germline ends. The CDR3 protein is CASTRSPGDTQYF. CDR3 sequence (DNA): TGTGCCAGCACCAGATCCCCAGGGGATACGCAGTATTTT.

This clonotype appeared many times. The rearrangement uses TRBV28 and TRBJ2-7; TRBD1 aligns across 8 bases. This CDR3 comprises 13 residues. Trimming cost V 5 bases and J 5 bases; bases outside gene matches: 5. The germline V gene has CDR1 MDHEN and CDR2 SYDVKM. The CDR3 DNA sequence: TGTGCCAGCAGTGAAACAGGGGGGAACGAGCAGTACTTC. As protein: CASSETGGNEQYF.

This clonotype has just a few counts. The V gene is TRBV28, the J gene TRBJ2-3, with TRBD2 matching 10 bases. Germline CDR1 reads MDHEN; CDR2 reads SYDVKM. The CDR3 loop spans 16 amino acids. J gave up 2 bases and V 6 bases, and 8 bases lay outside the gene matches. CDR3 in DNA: TGTGCCAGCAGAGACCTAGCGGGGGCGATCACAGATACGCAGTATTTT. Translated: CASRDLAGAITDTQYF.

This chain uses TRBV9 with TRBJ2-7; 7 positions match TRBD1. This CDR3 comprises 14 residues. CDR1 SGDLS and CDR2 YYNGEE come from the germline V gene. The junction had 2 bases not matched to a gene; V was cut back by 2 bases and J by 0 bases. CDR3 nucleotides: TGTGCCAGCAGCGTTACAGGGGTCTCCTACGAGCAGTACTTC. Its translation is CASSVTGVSYEQYF. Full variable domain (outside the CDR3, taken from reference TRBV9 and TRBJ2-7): DSGVTQTPKHLITATGQRVTLRCSPRSGDLSVYWYQQSLDQGLQFLIQYYNGEERAKGNILERFSAQQFPDLHSELNLSSLELGDSALYFCASSVTGVSYEQYFGPGTRLTVT.

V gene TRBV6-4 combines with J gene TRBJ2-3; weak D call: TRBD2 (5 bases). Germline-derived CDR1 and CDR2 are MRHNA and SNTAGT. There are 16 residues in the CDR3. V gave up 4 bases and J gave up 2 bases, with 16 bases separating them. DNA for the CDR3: TGTGCCAGCAGTGGAGGGATTGGGGATTCCACAGATACGCAGTATTTT. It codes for CASSGGIGDSTDTQYF.

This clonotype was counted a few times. Here the CDR3 DNA reads TGTGCCATCAGTGAAGCGACAGGGGGCAGTCAGCCCCAGCATTTT. It translates to CAISEATGGSQPQHF. The chain uses TRBV10-3 and TRBJ1-5, with 10 bases aligning to TRBD1. This CDR3 comprises 15 residues. V lost 3 bases and J lost 6; bases outside the gene matches: 5. CDR1 is ENHRY and CDR2 is SYGVKD in the germline V gene.